This T cell receptor (beta chain) was identified during a study of blood T cell repertoires in COVID-19. This CDR3 contains 15 residues. In germline, CDR1 is KGHSH, CDR2 LQKENI. V was pared by 4 bases and J by 5 bases, with 6 bases of the junction left unmatched. The data were produced by immunoSEQ multiplex PCR, yet TCRdb's version contains in-frame clones alone and is incomplete. Of fewer than 250,000 clones listed, around three quarters are singletons. This chain joins TRBV18 and TRBJ2-2; 8 bases match TRBD1. The sequence derives from a woman between 45 and 65 years old with acute COVID-19. What was sequenced was PBMCs or T cells enriched from blood (not recorded which). The CDR3 sequence is CASSRWTGQTGELFF. In DNA, the CDR3 is TGTGCCAGCTCACGCTGGACAGGGCAGACCGGGGAGCTGTTTTTT.